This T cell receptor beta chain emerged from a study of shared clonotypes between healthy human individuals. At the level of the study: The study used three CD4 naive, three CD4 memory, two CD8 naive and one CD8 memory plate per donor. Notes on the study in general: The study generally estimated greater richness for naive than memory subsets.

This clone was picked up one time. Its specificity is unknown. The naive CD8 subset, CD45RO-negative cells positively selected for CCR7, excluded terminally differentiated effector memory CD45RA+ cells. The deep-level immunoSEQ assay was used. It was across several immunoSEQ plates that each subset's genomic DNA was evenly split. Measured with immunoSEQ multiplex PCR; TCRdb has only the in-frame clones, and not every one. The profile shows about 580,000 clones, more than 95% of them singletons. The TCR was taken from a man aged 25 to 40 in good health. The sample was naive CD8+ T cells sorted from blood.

The CDR3 protein is CSVDRPITTSGAYNEQFF. CDR3 sequence (DNA): TGCAGCGTTGACCGGCCAATCACAACTAGCGGTGCCTACAATGAGCAGTTCTTC. The chain couples TRBV29-1 to TRBJ2-1; 8 positions match TRBD2. Germline values: CDR1 SQVTM, CDR2 ANQGSEA. V lost 3 bases, J lost 2 bases, and 15 bases stayed unmatched. The CDR3 runs to 18 residues.